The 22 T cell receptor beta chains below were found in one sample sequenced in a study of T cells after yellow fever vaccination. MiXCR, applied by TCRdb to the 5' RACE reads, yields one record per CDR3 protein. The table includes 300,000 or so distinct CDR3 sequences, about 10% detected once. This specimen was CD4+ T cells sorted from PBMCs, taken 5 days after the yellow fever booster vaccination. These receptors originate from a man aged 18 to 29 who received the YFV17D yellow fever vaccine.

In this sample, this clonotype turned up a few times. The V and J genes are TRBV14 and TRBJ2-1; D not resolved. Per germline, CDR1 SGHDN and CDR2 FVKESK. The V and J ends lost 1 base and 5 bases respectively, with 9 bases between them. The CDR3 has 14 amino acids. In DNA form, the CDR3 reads TGTGCCAGCAGCCAAGTCTCTGGGGACAATGAGCAGTTCTTC. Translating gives CASSQVSGDNEQFF.

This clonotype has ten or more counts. CDR3 in DNA: TGTGCCAGCAGCCCGAGCGGGGGGGCACCAGATACGCAGTATTTT. As protein: CASSPSGGAPDTQYF. The chain has TRBV7-3 and TRBJ2-3; 10 positions agree with TRBD2. The V and J ends lost 5 bases and 4 bases, in that order; junction bases with no gene match: 6. CDR1 is SGHTA and CDR2 is FQGTGA in the germline V gene. The CDR3 runs to 15 residues.

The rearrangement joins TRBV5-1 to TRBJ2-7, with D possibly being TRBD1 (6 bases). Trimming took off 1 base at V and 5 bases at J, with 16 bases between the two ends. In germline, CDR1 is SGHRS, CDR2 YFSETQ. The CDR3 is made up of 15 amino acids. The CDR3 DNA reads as TGCGCCAGCAGCTTGCGGCCCCAGGGGACCGACGAGCAGTACTTC. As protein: CASSLRPQGTDEQYF.

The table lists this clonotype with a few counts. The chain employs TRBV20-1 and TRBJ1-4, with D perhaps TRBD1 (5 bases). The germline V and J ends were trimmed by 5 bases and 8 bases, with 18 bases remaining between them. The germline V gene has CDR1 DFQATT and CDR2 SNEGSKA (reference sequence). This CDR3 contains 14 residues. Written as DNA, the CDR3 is TGCAGTGCTTATGGGGGGGAGGGCGTGGAAAAACTGTTTTTT. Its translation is CSAYGGEGVEKLFF.

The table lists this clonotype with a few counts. CDR3 DNA: TGTGCCAGCAGCGTGGTCGGAGCCACTGAAGCTTTCTTT. Protein product: CASSVVGATEAFF. V gene TRBV7-9 combines with J gene TRBJ1-1, with D unresolved. V was cut by 5 bases and J by 4 bases, with 11 bases left in between. Germline V CDR1 and CDR2: SEHNR, FQNEAQ (reference sequence). The CDR3 is 13 amino acids. Complete variable domain (other parts from reference TRBV7-9 and TRBJ1-1): DTGVSQNPRHKITKRGQNVTFRCDPISEHNRLYWYRQTLGQGPEFLTYFQNEAQLEKSRLLSDRFSAERPKGSFSTLEIQRTEQGDSAMYLCASSVVGATEAFFGQGTRLTVV.

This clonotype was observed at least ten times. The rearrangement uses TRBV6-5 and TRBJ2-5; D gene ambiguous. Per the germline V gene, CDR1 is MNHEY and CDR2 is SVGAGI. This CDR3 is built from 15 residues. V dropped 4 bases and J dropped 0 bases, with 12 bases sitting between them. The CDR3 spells CASSLAATYQETQYF. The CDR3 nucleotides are TGTGCCAGCAGTTTGGCTGCGACGTACCAAGAGACCCAGTACTTC.

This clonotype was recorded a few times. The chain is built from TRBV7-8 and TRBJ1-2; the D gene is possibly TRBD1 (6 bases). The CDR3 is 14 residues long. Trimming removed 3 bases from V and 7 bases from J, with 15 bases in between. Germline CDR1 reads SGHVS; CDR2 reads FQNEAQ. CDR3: CASSLQGSRPGYTF. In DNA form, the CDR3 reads TGTGCCAGCAGCTTGCAGGGGTCGCGTCCTGGCTACACCTTC.

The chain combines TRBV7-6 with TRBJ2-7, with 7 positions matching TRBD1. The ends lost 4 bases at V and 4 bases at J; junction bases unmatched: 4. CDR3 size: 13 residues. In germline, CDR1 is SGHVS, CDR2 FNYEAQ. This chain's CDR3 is CASSSGQKYEQYF. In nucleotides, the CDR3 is TGTGCCAGCAGCTCGGGACAGAAATACGAGCAGTACTTC.

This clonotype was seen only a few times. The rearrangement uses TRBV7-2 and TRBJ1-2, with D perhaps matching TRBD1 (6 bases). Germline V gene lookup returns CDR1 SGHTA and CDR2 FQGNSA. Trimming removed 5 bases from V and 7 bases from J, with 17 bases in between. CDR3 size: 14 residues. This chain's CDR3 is CASSTLTGTIGYTF. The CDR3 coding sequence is TGTGCCAGCAGCACACTAACCGGGACAATTGGCTACACCTTC. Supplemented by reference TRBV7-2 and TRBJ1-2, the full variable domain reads GAGVSQSPSNKVTEKGKDVELRCDPISGHTALYWYRQSLGQGLEFLIYFQGNSAPDKSGLPSDRFSAERTGGSVSTLTIQRTQQEDSAVYLCASSTLTGTIGYTFGSGTRLTVV.

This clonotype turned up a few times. The chain's CDR3 is CASSYSAEQFF. Here the CDR3 DNA reads TGTGCCAGCAGTTATAGCGCTGAGCAGTTCTTC. The chain uses TRBV6-2 or TRBV6-3 and TRBJ2-1; D possibly corresponds to TRBD2 (5 bases). With 3 bases removed from V and 9 bases from J, the gap between germline ends came to 6 bases. CDR1 and CDR2 from the germline V gene are MNHEY and SVGEGT. The CDR3 contains 11 residues.

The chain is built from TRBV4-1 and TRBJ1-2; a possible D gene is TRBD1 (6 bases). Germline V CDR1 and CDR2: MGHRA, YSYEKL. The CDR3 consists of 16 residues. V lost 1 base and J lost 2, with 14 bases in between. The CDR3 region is CASSQVGRGPNYGYTF. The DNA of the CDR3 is TGCGCCAGCAGCCAAGTCGGCAGGGGCCCCAACTATGGCTACACCTTC.

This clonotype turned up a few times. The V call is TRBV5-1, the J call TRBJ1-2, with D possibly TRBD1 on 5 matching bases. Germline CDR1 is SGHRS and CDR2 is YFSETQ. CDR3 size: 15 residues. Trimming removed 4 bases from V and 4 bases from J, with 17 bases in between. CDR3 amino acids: CASSAAGYSVYGYTF. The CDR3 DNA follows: TGCGCCAGCAGCGCGGCAGGGTATTCCGTCTATGGCTACACCTTC.

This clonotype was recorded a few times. The CDR3 DNA is TGCGCCAGCAGGCATCAAAGGACAGGGATCTACGAGCAGTACTTC. Translating it yields CASRHQRTGIYEQYF. This sequence joins TRBV4-3 and TRBJ2-7; 8 bases are a match to TRBD1. V shed 6 bases, J shed 3 bases, and the junction held 10 bases outside the gene matches. The CDR3 extends over 15 amino acids. The germline gives CDR1 LGHNA, CDR2 YSLEER.

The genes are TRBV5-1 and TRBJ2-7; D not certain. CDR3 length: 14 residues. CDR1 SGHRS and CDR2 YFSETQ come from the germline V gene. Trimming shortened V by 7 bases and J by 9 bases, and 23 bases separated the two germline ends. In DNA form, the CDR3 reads TGCGCCAGCGCAACCGATTACCCCCATACTGGGCAGTACTTC. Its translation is CASATDYPHTGQYF. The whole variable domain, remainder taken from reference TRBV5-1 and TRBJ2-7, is KAGVTQTPRYLIKTRGQQVTLSCSPISGHRSVSWYQQTPGQGLQFLFEYFSETQRNKGNFPGRFSGRQFSNSRSEMNVSTLELGDSALYLCASATDYPHTGQYFGPGTRLTVT.

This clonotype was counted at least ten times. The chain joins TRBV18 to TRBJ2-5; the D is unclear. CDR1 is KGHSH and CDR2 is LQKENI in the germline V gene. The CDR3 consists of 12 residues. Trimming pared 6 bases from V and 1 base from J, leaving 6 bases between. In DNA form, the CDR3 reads TGTGCCAGCTCCGGCGGCCAAGAGACCCAGTACTTC. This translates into CASSGGQETQYF.

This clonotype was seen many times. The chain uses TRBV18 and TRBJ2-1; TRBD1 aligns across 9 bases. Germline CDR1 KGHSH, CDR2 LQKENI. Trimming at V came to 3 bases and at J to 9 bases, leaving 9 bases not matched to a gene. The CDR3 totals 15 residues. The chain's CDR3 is CASSPGTGSSGEQFF. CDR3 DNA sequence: TGTGCCAGCTCACCGGGGACAGGGTCCTCGGGTGAGCAGTTCTTC. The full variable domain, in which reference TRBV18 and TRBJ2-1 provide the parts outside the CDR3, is NAGVMQNPRHLVRRRGQEARLRCSPMKGHSHVYWYRQLPEEGLKFMVYLQKENIIDESGMPKERFSAEFPKEGPSILRIQQVVRGDSAAYFCASSPGTGSSGEQFFGPGTRLTVL.

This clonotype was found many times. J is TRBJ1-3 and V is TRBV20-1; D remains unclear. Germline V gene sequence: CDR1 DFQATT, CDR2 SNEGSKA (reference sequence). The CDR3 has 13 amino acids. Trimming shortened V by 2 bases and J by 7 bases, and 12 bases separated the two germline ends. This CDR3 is CSARKSEENTIYF. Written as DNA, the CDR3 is TGCAGTGCTAGAAAGTCAGAGGAGAACACCATATATTTT.

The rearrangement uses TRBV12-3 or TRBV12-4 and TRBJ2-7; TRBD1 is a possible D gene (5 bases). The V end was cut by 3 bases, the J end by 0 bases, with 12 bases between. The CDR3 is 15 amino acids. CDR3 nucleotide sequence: TGTGCCAGCAGTTTTGGGGCCACAGTCTCCTACGAGCAGTACTTC. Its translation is CASSFGATVSYEQYF.

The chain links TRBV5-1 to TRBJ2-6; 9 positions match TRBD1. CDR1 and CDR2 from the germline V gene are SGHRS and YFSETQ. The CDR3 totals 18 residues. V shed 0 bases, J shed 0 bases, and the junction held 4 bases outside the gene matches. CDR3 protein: CASSLVGQGSSGANVLTF. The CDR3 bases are TGCGCCAGCAGCTTGGTGGGACAGGGTTCCTCTGGGGCCAACGTCCTGACTTTC. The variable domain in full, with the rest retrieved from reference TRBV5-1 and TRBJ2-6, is KAGVTQTPRYLIKTRGQQVTLSCSPISGHRSVSWYQQTPGQGLQFLFEYFSETQRNKGNFPGRFSGRQFSNSRSEMNVSTLELGDSALYLCASSLVGQGSSGANVLTFGAGSRLTVL.

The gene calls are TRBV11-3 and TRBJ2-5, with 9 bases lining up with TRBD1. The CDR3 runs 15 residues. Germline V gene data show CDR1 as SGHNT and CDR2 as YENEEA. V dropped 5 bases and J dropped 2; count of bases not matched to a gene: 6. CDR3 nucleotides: TGTGCCAGCAGCCACGGGACAGGGAAACAAGAGACCCAGTACTTC. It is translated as CASSHGTGKQETQYF.

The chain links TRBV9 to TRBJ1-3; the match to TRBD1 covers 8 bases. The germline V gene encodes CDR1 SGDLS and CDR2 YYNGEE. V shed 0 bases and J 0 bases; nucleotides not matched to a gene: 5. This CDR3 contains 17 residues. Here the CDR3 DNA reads TGTGCCAGCAGCGTAGCGGGGACAGGCCGCTCTGGAAACACCATATATTTT. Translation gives CASSVAGTGRSGNTIYF.

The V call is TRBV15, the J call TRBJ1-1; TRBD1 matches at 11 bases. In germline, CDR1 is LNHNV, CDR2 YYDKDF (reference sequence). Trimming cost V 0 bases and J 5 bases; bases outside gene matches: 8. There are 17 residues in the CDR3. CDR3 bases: TGTGCCACCAGCAGAGATAGTTGGACAGGGGGCCGTACTGAAGCTTTCTTT. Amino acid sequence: CATSRDSWTGGRTEAFF.